Below are 31 T cell receptor beta chains sequenced from a single sample in a study of beta chain features in type 1 diabetes. The study's findings and limits: TCRB CDR3s from Type 1 diabetes patients were moderately but significantly shorter in all four CD4+ subsets.

What these receptors recognize is not known. As every portion of the isolated RNA was reverse transcribed, the sequencing read expressed TCRB transcripts. Data came from immunoSEQ multiplex PCR; TCRdb stores just in-frame clones and leaves some out. The repertoire has a few hundred thousand clones, roughly 17% of them found once; the top ten carry less than 0.09%. The sequencing sample was made of naive CD4+ T cells from blood. These receptors were collected from a man between 25 and 39 years old with type 1 diabetes.

This clone was recorded a few times. The chain links TRBV6-5 to TRBJ1-1; possible D gene TRBD1, 5 bases. The CDR3 has 15 amino acids. Germline V gives CDR1 MNHEY, CDR2 SVGAGI. The germline V and J ends were trimmed by 0 bases and 0 bases, with 8 bases remaining between them. This CDR3 reads CASSYSGGLNTEAFF. CDR3 bases: TGTGCCAGCAGTTACTCTGGGGGGTTGAACACTGAAGCTTTCTTT.

The V and J genes are TRBV4-1 and TRBJ2-1; the D gene is possibly TRBD2 (6 bases). The germline gives CDR1 MGHRA, CDR2 YSYEKL. This CDR3 spans 17 amino acids. The V gene lost 0 bases and the J gene lost 6 bases, with 18 bases spanning the gap. The CDR3 is CASSQDGSSVTGNEQFF. DNA of the CDR3: TGCGCCAGCAGCCAAGATGGGTCTAGCGTAACGGGCAATGAGCAGTTCTTC.

This clone has a handful of counts. The chain recombines TRBV29-1 with TRBJ1-5; 7 nucleotides line up with TRBD1. This CDR3 comprises 13 residues. Germline V CDR1 and CDR2: SQVTM, ANQGSEA. After removal of 3 bases from V and 3 bases from J, the junction contained 2 bases not matched to a gene. CDR3 DNA: TGCAGCGTTGAGACAGGGACCAATCAGCCCCAGCATTTT. Its protein is CSVETGTNQPQHF.

This clone was counted between two and nine times. The CDR3 reads CSVGSGQGSYNEQFF. In nucleotides, the CDR3 is TGCAGCGTGGGGTCGGGACAGGGTTCCTACAATGAGCAGTTCTTC. The genes are TRBV29-1 and TRBJ2-1, with 9 bases fitting TRBD1. This CDR3 is built from 15 residues. Germline loops: CDR1 SQVTM, CDR2 ANQGSEA. Losses at the gene ends were 6 bases for V and 1 base for J; bases not matched to a gene: 7.

The sample holds a few counts of this clone. The chain has TRBV10-3 and TRBJ2-7; D unclear. Per the germline V gene, CDR1 is ENHRY and CDR2 is SYGVKD. V was shortened by 7 bases and J by 7 bases, with 20 bases between the two germline ends. The CDR3 is made up of 14 amino acids. CDR3 in amino acids: CAIKADSSGGEQYF. CDR3 sequence (DNA): TGTGCCATCAAGGCAGACTCTTCGGGTGGAGAGCAGTACTTC.

A few counts support this clone. V is TRBV25-1 and J is TRBJ2-1, with D possibly TRBD1 on 5 matching bases. The V and J ends lost 6 bases and 5 bases respectively, with 8 bases between them. Germline lookup yields CDR1 MGHDK and CDR2 SYGVNS. The CDR3 consists of 12 residues. CDR3 sequence reads: CASRKQDNEQFF. The CDR3 DNA is TGTGCCAGCAGAAAACAGGACAATGAGCAGTTCTTC. Supplemented by reference TRBV25-1 and TRBJ2-1, the full variable domain reads EADIYQTPRYLVIGTGKKITLECSQTMGHDKMYWYQQDPGMELHLIHYSYGVNSTEKGDLSSESTVSRIRTEHFPLTLESARPSHTSQYLCASRKQDNEQFFGPGTRLTVL.

The genes are TRBV7-2 and TRBJ2-1; D gene ambiguous. The germline CDR1 and CDR2 sequences are SGHTA and FQGNSA. Trimming shortened V by 5 bases and J by 6 bases, and 14 bases separated the two germline ends. The CDR3 contains 14 residues. The CDR3 DNA follows: TGTGCCAGCAGCCCCTTTGTTGGCCCCAATGAGCAGTTCTTC. As protein: CASSPFVGPNEQFF.

This clone has more than one count but fewer than ten. The CDR3 nucleotides are TGTGCCAGCAGCTCCCAGGGTAAAAACATTCAGTACTTC. Its protein is CASSSQGKNIQYF. This sequence joins TRBV11-2 and TRBJ2-4; a weak D match, TRBD1 (5 bases). The V gene's germline CDR1 is SGHAT and CDR2 FQNNGV. V was clipped by 4 bases and J by 4 bases, with 8 bases between them. The CDR3 spans 13 residues.

The table lists this clone with a few counts. The genes are TRBV30 and TRBJ1-1; 8 bases are a match to TRBD1. The CDR3 extends over 13 amino acids. CDR1 is GTSNPN and CDR2 is SVGIG in the germline V gene (reference sequence). Trimming removed 3 bases from V and 11 bases from J; junction bases left unmatched: 11. In DNA form, the CDR3 reads TGTGCCTGGAGACTACCAGGGGGCGCGATGGCTTTCTTT. Translation gives CAWRLPGGAMAFF.

The gene calls are TRBV25-1 and TRBJ2-7; 10 bases agree with TRBD2. Germline V gene data show CDR1 as MGHDK and CDR2 as SYGVNS. CDR3 length: 14 amino acids. V gave up 8 bases and J gave up 3 bases; unmatched junction bases: 7. As DNA, the CDR3 is TGTGCCAGCGGTACTAGCGGGGTGATCTACGAGCAGTACTTC. Protein sequence: CASGTSGVIYEQYF.

The V gene is TRBV30, the J gene TRBJ2-5; D not resolved. CDR1 and CDR2 (germline): GTSNPN, SVGIG (reference sequence). This CDR3 spans 13 amino acids. V was cut by 2 bases and J by 0 bases, with 7 bases left in between. CDR3 coding DNA: TGTGCCTGGAGTATACAGTACCAAGAGACCCAGTACTTC. This encodes CAWSIQYQETQYF.

This clone has more than one count but fewer than ten. The chain combines TRBV7-8 with TRBJ2-1; no clear D gene. Germline lookup yields CDR1 SGHVS and CDR2 FQNEAQ. This CDR3 has 15 amino acids. Trimming took 1 base from V and 7 from J, leaving 14 bases between them. The DNA of the CDR3 is TGTGCCAGCAGCTTAGTACCACCGCGTGGAAATGAGCAGTTCTTC. As protein: CASSLVPPRGNEQFF.

There are a few counts of this clone. The V call is TRBV30, the J call TRBJ1-5, with D hard to call. The ends were cut back, 2 bases at V and 9 bases at J, with 14 bases in the middle. The CDR3 is 13 amino acids. Germline V gives CDR1 GTSNPN, CDR2 SVGIG (reference sequence). The CDR3 DNA follows: TGTGCCTGGAGTAACCTCAGGTCCGGGCCCCAGCATTTT. Residues: CAWSNLRSGPQHF. The full variable domain, in which reference TRBV30 and TRBJ1-5 provide the parts outside the CDR3, is SQTIHQWPATLVQPVGSPLSLECTVEGTSNPNLYWYRQAAGRGLQLLFYSVGIGQISSEVPQNLSASRPQDRQFILSSKKLLLSDSGFYLCAWSNLRSGPQHFGDGTRLSIL.

The chain's CDR3 is CASSHGTGGQETQYF. CDR3 DNA: TGCGCCAGCAGCCATGGGACAGGGGGACAAGAGACCCAGTACTTC. This chain uses TRBV4-1 with TRBJ2-5, with 11 nucleotides matching TRBD1. Germline V gene data show CDR1 as MGHRA and CDR2 as YSYEKL. Germline trimming cut 3 bases from V and 2 bases from J; bases unmatched to any gene: 2. The CDR3 covers 15 residues.

This chain connects TRBV29-1 to TRBJ2-2; D unresolved. Germline-derived CDR1 and CDR2 are SQVTM and ANQGSEA. The CDR3 loop spans 13 amino acids. V lost 6 bases and J 3 bases, leaving 11 bases between the germline ends. The CDR3 reads CSVAPRDTGELFF. The CDR3 bases are TGCAGCGTCGCCCCTAGGGACACCGGGGAGCTGTTTTTT.

The rearrangement uses TRBV2 and TRBJ1-2; D gene unclear. CDR1 SNHLY and CDR2 FYNNEI come from the germline V gene. Trimming cost V 2 bases and J 8 bases, with 9 bases left between them. The CDR3 is 12 residues long. This chain's CDR3 is CASSEQSHGYTF. The CDR3 coding sequence is TGTGCCAGCAGTGAACAAAGCCACGGCTACACCTTC.

This clone appeared a few times. This chain joins TRBV29-1 and TRBJ2-5; no clear D gene. V dropped 1 base and J dropped 5 bases, with 8 bases sitting between them. Germline values: CDR1 SQVTM, CDR2 ANQGSEA. CDR3 size: 12 residues. CDR3 loop: CSVEGGSETQYF. For the CDR3, the DNA is TGCAGCGTTGAAGGTGGAAGTGAGACCCAGTACTTC.

The V call is TRBV28, the J call TRBJ1-2; unclear D gene. The CDR3 consists of 10 residues. V was clipped by 3 bases and J by 6 bases, with 2 bases between them. Germline-derived CDR1 and CDR2 are MDHEN and SYDVKM. The CDR3 region has the DNA TGTGCCAGCAGTTTCAATGGCTACACCTTC. Its translation is CASSFNGYTF.

DNA for the CDR3: TGTGCCTGGAGCGGGGGACAGGGGGCTATGGCAGATACGCAGTATTTT. Protein product: CAWSGGQGAMADTQYF. The chain links TRBV30 to TRBJ2-3, with 12 bases identical to TRBD1. With V trimmed by 3 bases and J by 4 bases, 8 bases remained unmatched. The CDR3 consists of 16 residues. From germline, CDR1 is GTSNPN and CDR2 SVGIG (reference sequence). Together with reference TRBV30 and TRBJ2-3, the CDR3 gives the full variable domain: SQTIHQWPATLVQPVGSPLSLECTVEGTSNPNLYWYRQAAGRGLQLLFYSVGIGQISSEVPQNLSASRPQDRQFILSSKKLLLSDSGFYLCAWSGGQGAMADTQYFGPGTRLTVL.

This clone was seen a few times. V is TRBV7-6 and J is TRBJ2-5, with unresolved D. The CDR3 consists of 13 residues. Between the trimmed V and J ends, which lost 6 bases and 1 base, there was a span of 9 bases. CDR1 is SGHVS, CDR2 FNYEAQ, per germline. CDR3 residues: CASSQEVQETQYF. The CDR3 coding sequence is TGTGCCAGCAGTCAGGAAGTCCAAGAGACCCAGTACTTC.

There are a few counts of this clone. The gene calls are TRBV29-1 and TRBJ1-4; D gene uncertain. The germline V gene has CDR1 SQVTM and CDR2 ANQGSEA. CDR3 length: 13 residues. With 2 bases removed from V and 7 bases from J, the gap between germline ends came to 11 bases. The CDR3 protein is CSVEKGSGEKLFF. In DNA form, the CDR3 reads TGCAGCGTTGAAAAGGGTTCTGGTGAAAAACTGTTTTTT.

V usage is TRBV6-1 and J usage is TRBJ1-1, with D possibly being TRBD1 (5 bases). The length of the CDR3 is 15 residues. The germline CDR1 and CDR2 sequences are MNHNS and SASEGT. V lost 8 bases and J 2 bases, leaving 18 bases between the germline ends. The chain's CDR3 is CASDRHYNTNTEAFF. The CDR3 nucleotides read TGTGCCAGCGACAGACACTACAACACTAACACTGAAGCTTTCTTT.

The chain uses TRBV7-3 and TRBJ2-3; D is undetermined. Germline assignment: CDR1 SGHTA and CDR2 FQGTGA. This CDR3 is 15 amino acids long. V gave up 4 bases and J gave up 0 bases, with 11 bases separating them. In nucleotides, the CDR3 is TGTGCCAGCAGCTCCCGTCGTAGCAGCACAGATACGCAGTATTTT. This encodes CASSSRRSSTDTQYF.

The rearrangement uses TRBV28 and TRBJ2-2, with D tentatively TRBD2 (6 bases). The CDR3 length is 15 residues. The germline V gene has CDR1 MDHEN and CDR2 SYDVKM. Trimming pared 6 bases from V and 4 bases from J, leaving 15 bases between. In nucleotides, the CDR3 is TGTGCCAGCAGACCCCGGGACTCCACCACCGGGGAGCTGTTTTTT. It is translated as CASRPRDSTTGELFF.

The chain uses TRBV6-6 and TRBJ2-5; 8 nucleotides agree with TRBD1. This CDR3 is built from 16 residues. CDR1 is MNHNY, CDR2 SVGAGI, per germline (reference sequence). Trimming took 9 bases from V and 5 from J; bases not matched to a gene: 17. The CDR3 coding sequence is TGTGCCAGTAGGGGATTCGGGACAGGCGGGGTTGAGACCCAGTACTTC. This translates into CASRGFGTGGVETQYF.

This rearrangement joins TRBV10-3 to TRBJ2-5; D is perhaps TRBD2 (6 bases). CDR1 and CDR2 (germline): ENHRY, SYGVKD. CDR3 length: 15 amino acids. Trimming left V 4 bases short and J 2 bases short, with 14 bases between. CDR3 protein: CAISVRFGGQETQYF. CDR3 DNA: TGTGCCATCAGTGTAAGGTTCGGGGGACAAGAGACCCAGTACTTC.

A word on this clone: At the DNA level, this CDR3 is encoded by other sequences in the same sample as well. J is TRBJ2-4 and V is TRBV7-2; no clear D gene. CDR1 and CDR2 (germline): SGHTA, FQGNSA. The CDR3 totals 12 residues. Deletions cut 1 base from V and 5 bases from J, with 3 bases between. In DNA, the CDR3 is TGTGCCAGCAGCTTAGTTGAAAACATTCAGTACTTC. This gives the protein CASSLVENIQYF.

The J gene is TRBJ2-7, the V gene TRBV13; D is unresolved. Germline-derived CDR1 and CDR2 are PRHDT and FYEKMQ (reference sequence). This CDR3 region has 14 residues. With 4 bases removed from V and 0 bases from J, the gap between germline ends came to 10 bases. The CDR3: CASSSSGLSYEQYF. The CDR3 DNA reads as TGTGCCAGCAGCTCCTCAGGCCTCTCCTACGAGCAGTACTTC.

This clone has more than one count but fewer than ten. J is TRBJ2-3 and V is TRBV5-1; 13 bases agree with TRBD2. The V and J ends lost 2 bases and 5 bases, in that order; junction bases with no gene match: 5. CDR1 and CDR2 from the germline V gene are SGHRS and YFSETQ. This CDR3 spans 16 amino acids. CDR3 loop: CASSLGLAGVGDTQYF. The CDR3 coding sequence is TGCGCCAGCAGCTTAGGACTAGCGGGAGTTGGAGATACGCAGTATTTT.

This clone turned up a few times. The chain is built from TRBV29-1 and TRBJ2-5; 9 bases map to TRBD1. This CDR3 comprises 14 residues. Germline V lookup: CDR1 SQVTM, CDR2 ANQGSEA. V shed 3 bases and J 5 bases; nucleotides not matched to a gene: 7. CDR3 nucleotides: TGCAGCGTTGAGGGGGACAGGGCATATGAGACCCAGTACTTC. Protein sequence: CSVEGDRAYETQYF.

There are a few counts of this clone. The V call is TRBV28, the J call TRBJ2-4, with D possibly matching TRBD1 (5 bases). V was clipped by 0 bases and J by 12 bases, with 12 bases between them. CDR1 and CDR2 from the germline V gene are MDHEN and SYDVKM. CDR3 length: 13 residues. The CDR3 sequence is CASSLWGQVAQYF. Here the CDR3 DNA reads TGTGCCAGCAGTTTATGGGGGCAGGTTGCTCAGTACTTC.